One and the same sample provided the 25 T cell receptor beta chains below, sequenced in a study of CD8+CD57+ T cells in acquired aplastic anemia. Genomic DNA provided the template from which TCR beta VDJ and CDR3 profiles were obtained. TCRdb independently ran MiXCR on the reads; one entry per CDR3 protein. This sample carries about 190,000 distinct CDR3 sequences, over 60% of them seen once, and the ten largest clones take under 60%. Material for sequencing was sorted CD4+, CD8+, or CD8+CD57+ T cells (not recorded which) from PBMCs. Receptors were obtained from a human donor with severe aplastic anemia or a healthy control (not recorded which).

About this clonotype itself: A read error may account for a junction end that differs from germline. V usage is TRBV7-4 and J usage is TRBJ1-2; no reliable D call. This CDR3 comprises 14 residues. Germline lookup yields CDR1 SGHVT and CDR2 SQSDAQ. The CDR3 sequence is CASSPLTGHYGYTF. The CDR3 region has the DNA TGCGCCAGCAGCCCACTAACTGGTCACTATGGCTACACCTTC.

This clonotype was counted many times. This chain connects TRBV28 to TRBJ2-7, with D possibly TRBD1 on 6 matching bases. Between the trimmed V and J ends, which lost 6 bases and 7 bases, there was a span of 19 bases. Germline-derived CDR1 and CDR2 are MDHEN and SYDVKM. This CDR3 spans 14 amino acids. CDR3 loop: CASRTDRTDLEQYF. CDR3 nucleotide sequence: TGTGCCAGCAGGACAGACAGGACCGACTTGGAGCAGTACTTC.

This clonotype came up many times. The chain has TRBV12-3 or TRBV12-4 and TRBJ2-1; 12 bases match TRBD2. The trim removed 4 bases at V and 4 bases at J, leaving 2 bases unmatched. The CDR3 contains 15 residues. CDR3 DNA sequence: TGTGCCAGCAGTTCACTAGCGGGGGGTTACAATGAGCAGTTCTTC. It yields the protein CASSSLAGGYNEQFF.

CDR3 DNA: TGTGCCAGCAGCCAAGCCACCCCACGGACGGAAGCTAACTATGGCTACACCTTC. This gives the protein CASSQATPRTEANYGYTF. The chain combines TRBV3-1 with TRBJ1-2; the D is unclear. The V gene's germline CDR1 is LGHDT and CDR2 YNNKEL (reference sequence). The CDR3 totals 18 residues. Trimming took 1 base from V and 0 from J, leaving 18 bases between them. Full variable domain (outside the CDR3, taken from reference TRBV3-1 and TRBJ1-2): DTAVSQTPKYLVTQMGNDKSIKCEQNLGHDTMYWYKQDSKKFLKIMFSYNNKELIINETVPNRFSPKSPDKAHLNLHINSLELGDSAVYFCASSQATPRTEANYGYTFGSGTRLTVV.

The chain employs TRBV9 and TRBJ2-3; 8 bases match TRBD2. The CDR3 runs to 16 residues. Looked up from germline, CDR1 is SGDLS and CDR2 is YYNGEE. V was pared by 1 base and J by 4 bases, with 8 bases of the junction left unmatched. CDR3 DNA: TGTGCCAGCAGCGTAACGAGCGGGGGTGGCGCAGATACGCAGTATTTT. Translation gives CASSVTSGGGADTQYF.

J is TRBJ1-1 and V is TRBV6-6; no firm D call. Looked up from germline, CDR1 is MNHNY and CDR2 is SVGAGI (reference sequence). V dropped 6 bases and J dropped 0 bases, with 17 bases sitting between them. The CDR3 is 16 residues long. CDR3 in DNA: TGTGCCAGCAGGACACGGGTGACGGAGGTGAACACTGAAGCTTTCTTT. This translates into CASRTRVTEVNTEAFF.

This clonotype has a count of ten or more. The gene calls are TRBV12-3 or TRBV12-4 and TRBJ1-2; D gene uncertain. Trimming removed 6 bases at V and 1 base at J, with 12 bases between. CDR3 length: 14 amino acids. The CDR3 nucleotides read TGTGCCAGCAGCTTGGAGAGGGTTAACTATGGCTACACCTTC. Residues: CASSLERVNYGYTF.

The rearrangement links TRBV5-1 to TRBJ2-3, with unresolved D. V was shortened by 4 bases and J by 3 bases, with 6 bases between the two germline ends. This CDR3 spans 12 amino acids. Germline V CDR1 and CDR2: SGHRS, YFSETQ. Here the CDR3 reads CASSPATDTQYF. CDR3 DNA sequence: TGCGCCAGCAGCCCCGCGACAGATACGCAGTATTTT.

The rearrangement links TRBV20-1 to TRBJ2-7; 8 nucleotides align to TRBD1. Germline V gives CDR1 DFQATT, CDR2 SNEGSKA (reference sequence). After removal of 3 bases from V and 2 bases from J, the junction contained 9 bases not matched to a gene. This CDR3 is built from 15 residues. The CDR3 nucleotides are TGCAGTGCTAGGGAGACAGGGGACGCTACCTACGAGCAGTACTTC. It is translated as CSARETGDATYEQYF.

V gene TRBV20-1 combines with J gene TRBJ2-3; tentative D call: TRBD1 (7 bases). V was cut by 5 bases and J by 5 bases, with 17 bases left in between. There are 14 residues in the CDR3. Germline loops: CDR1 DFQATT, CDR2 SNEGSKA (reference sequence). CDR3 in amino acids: CSAPNRGGGDTQYF. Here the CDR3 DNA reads TGCAGTGCTCCTAACAGGGGAGGAGGAGATACGCAGTATTTT.

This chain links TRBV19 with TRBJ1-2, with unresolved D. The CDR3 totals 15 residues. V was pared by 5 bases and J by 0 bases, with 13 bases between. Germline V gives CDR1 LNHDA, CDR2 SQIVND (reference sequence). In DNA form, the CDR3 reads TGTGCCAGTAGTGTCAGTTCGGAAGCTAACTATGGCTACACCTTC. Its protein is CASSVSSEANYGYTF.

For the CDR3, the DNA is TGCAGTGCCCAAGGCGTGAGAGAGACCCAGTACTTC. Its translation: CSAQGVRETQYF. The genes are TRBV20-1 and TRBJ2-5; no reliable D call. V gave up 6 bases and J gave up 4 bases, with 12 bases separating them. The CDR3 spans 12 residues. Germline assignment: CDR1 DFQATT and CDR2 SNEGSKA (reference sequence).

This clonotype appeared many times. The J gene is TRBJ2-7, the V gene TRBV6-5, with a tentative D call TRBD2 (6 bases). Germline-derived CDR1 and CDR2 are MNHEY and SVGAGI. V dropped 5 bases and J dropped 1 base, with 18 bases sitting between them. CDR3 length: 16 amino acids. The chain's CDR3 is CASSPVTGTSSYEQYF. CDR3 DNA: TGTGCCAGCAGTCCAGTCACCGGGACTTCGTCCTACGAGCAGTACTTC.

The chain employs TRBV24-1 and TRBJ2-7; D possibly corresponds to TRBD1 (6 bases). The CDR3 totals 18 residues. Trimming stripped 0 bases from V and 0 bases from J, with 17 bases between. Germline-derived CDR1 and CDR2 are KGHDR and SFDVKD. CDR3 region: CATSDLHGGLEISYEQYF. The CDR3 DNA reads TGTGCCACCAGTGATTTGCATGGGGGCTTGGAGATCTCCTACGAGCAGTACTTC.

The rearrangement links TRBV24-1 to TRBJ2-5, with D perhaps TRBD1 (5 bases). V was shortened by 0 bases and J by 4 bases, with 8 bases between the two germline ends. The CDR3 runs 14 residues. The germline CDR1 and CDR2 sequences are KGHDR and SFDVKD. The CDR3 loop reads CATSDLRGGETQYF. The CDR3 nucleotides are TGTGCCACCAGTGATTTGAGGGGTGGAGAGACCCAGTACTTC.

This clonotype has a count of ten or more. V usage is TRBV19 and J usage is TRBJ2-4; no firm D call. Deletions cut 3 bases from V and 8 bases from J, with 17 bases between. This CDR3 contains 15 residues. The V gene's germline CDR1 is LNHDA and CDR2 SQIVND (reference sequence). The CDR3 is CASSIRAPPEDIQYF. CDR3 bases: TGTGCCAGTAGTATTCGGGCGCCGCCCGAAGACATTCAGTACTTC. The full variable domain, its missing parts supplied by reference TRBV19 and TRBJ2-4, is DGGITQSPKYLFRKEGQNVTLSCEQNLNHDAMYWYRQDPGQGLRLIYYSQIVNDFQKGDIAEGYSVSREKKESFPLTVTSAQKNPTAFYLCASSIRAPPEDIQYFGAGTRLSVL.

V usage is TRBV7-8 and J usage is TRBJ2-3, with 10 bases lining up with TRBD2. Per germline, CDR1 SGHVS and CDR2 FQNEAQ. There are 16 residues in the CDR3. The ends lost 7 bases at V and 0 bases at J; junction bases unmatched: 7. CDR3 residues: CASKTGGLASTDTQYF. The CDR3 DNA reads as TGTGCCAGCAAAACCGGGGGACTAGCGAGCACAGATACGCAGTATTTT.

The DNA for the CDR3 is TGTGCCAGCAGCCCCGCCGGACAGCCCACTAGAACCTTC. This gives the protein CASSPAGQPTRTF. The chain joins TRBV11-2 to TRBJ1-2; possibly TRBD1 for D (6 bases). Trimming stripped 5 bases from V and 14 bases from J, with 21 bases between. The CDR3 has 13 amino acids. From germline, CDR1 is SGHAT and CDR2 FQNNGV.

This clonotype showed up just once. Here the CDR3 DNA reads TGTGCCAGCAGTTATGAGGGGGACAGGGGGGTAACTAATGAAAAACTGTTTTTT. The encoded protein is CASSYEGDRGVTNEKLFF. V is TRBV6-5 and J is TRBJ1-4; 11 nucleotides match TRBD1. Germline V lookup: CDR1 MNHEY, CDR2 SVGAGI. The CDR3 length is 18 residues. V was clipped by 3 bases and J by 1 base; unmatched bases: 7.

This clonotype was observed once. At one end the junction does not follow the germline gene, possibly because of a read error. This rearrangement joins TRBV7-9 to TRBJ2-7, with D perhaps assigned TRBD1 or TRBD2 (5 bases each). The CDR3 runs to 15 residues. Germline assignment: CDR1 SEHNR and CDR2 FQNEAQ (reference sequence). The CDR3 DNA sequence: TGCGCCAGCAGCTTGGCGGGCGAGGGGAAGGGCGAGCAGTACTTC. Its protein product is CASSLAGEGKGEQYF.

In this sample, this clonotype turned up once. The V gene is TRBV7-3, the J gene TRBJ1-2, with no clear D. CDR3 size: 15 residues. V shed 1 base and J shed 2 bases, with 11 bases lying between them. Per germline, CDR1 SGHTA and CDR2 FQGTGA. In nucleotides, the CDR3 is TGTGCCAGCAGCTTAAACTTCGGGCAGAACTATGGCTACACCTTC. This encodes CASSLNFGQNYGYTF.

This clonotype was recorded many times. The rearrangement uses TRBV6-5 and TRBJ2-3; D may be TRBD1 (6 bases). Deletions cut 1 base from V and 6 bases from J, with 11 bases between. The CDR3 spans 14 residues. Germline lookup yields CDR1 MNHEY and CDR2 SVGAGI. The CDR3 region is CASSYYGTHDTQYF. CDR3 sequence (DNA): TGTGCCAGCAGTTACTATGGGACACATGATACGCAGTATTTT.

The CDR3 bases are TGCGCCAGCAGCGGTACTACCGCCCAAGAGACCCAGTACTTC. It specifies CASSGTTAQETQYF. The rearrangement uses TRBV5-1 and TRBJ2-5, with D hard to call. The V gene lost 4 bases and the J gene lost 1 base, with 11 bases spanning the gap. The CDR3 is made up of 14 amino acids. In germline, CDR1 is SGHRS, CDR2 YFSETQ.

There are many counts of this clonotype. The CDR3 nucleotides are TGTGCCAGCAGCGTAGTCGGACTAGCGGGGGACACAGATACGCAGTATTTT. Translating it yields CASSVVGLAGDTDTQYF. The J gene is TRBJ2-3, the V gene TRBV9, with TRBD2 identical over 13 bases. The germline CDR1 and CDR2 sequences are SGDLS and YYNGEE. The V gene end was trimmed by 0 bases and the J gene end by 2 bases; junction bases not matched to a gene: 3. This CDR3 comprises 17 residues.

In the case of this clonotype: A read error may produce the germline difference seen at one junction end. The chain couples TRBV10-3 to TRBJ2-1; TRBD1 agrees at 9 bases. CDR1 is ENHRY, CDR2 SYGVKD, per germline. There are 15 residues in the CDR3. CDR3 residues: CAISPGTGFKDEQLF. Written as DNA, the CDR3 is TGTGCCATCAGCCCCGGGACAGGGTTTAAAGATGAGCAGCTCTTC.